These T cell receptor beta chains were read from a single sample in a study of blood T cell repertoires in COVID-19. Repertoires were generated with immunoSEQ multiplex PCR, while TCRdb's copy carries only in-frame clones and drops some. The data contain around 150,000 clones, roughly 85% of them singletons. The specimen sequenced was peripheral blood. The receptor set was obtained from a man aged 40-49 years with acute or convalescent COVID-19. Each CDR3 is given with its conserved first and last residue. D genes are given only for firm matches. Clone size is stated in some rows and not others, as once, few, many or a class when expanded.

d_gene,v_gene,j_gene,abundance,CDR3aa,CDR3nt
-,TRBV9,TRBJ1-4,-,CASSPEGGPGEKLFF,TGTGCCAGCAGCCCCGAGGGAGGTCCGGGTGAAAAACTGTTTTTT
TRBD1,TRBV5-6,TRBJ1-2,-,CASSQGARGYTF,TGTGCCAGCAGCCAGGGGGCGCGAGGCTACACCTTC
TRBD2,TRBV2,TRBJ2-5,-,CASWTSGSQETQYF,TGTGCCAGTTGGACTAGCGGGTCTCAAGAGACCCAGTACTTC
-,TRBV20-1,TRBJ2-6,-,CSASTQGVTGANVLTF,TGCAGTGCTAGTACACAGGGTGTAACTGGGGCCAACGTCCTGACTTTC
TRBD1,TRBV30,TRBJ1-2,-,CAWVPGGINGGYTF,TGTGCCTGGGTCCCAGGGGGCATAAATGGTGGCTACACCTTC
-,TRBV27,TRBJ2-7,-,CASRRFFGGYEQYF,TGTGCCAGCCGGAGGTTCTTCGGGGGCTACGAGCAGTACTTC
TRBD1,TRBV2,TRBJ1-2,-,CASRSGTGAKDYGYTF,TGTGCCAGCAGGTCCGGGACAGGGGCCAAAGACTATGGCTACACCTTC
TRBD1,TRBV6-5,TRBJ1-6,-,CASSPGQVVTLHF,TGTGCCAGCAGTCCGGGACAGGTCGTGACCCTCCACTTT
-,TRBV5-5,TRBJ1-5,once,CASSLSSGNQPQHF,TGTGCCAGCAGCCTATCGAGTGGCAATCAGCCCCAGCATTTT
-,TRBV6-6,TRBJ2-3,-,CASTSGSDTQYF,TGTGCCAGCACCTCCGGGTCGGATACGCAGTATTTT
-,TRBV2,TRBJ1-4,-,CASSEREKLFF,TGTGCCAGCAGTGAACGGGAAAAACTGTTTTTT
-,TRBV6-2/TRBV6-3,TRBJ1-2,-,CASSYTVISYGYTF,TGTGCCAGCAGTTATACGGTAATCTCCTATGGCTACACCTTC
-,TRBV18,TRBJ1-5,once,CASSPEGDQPQHF,TGTGCCAGCTCACCAGAGGGGGATCAGCCCCAGCATTTT
-,TRBV7-2,TRBJ1-6,few,CASSLDRNSPLHF,TGTGCCAGCAGCTTAGACCGGAATTCACCCCTCCACTTT